This T cell receptor beta chain was found in a study of control samples from healthy donors and cancer patients. Trimming removed 3 bases from V and 4 bases from J; junction bases left unmatched: 3. The CDR3 loop spans 15 amino acids. Germline loops: CDR1 SGHRS, CDR2 YFSETQ. Produced via immunoSEQ multiplex PCR; TCRdb's table is partial and in-frame only. The sample has 100,000 to 130,000 clones; around 80% are singletons. Sequencing input: blood. The V call is TRBV5-1, the J call TRBJ2-2; TRBD1 matches at 10 bases. The receptor comes from a man aged 18 to 29 in good health. The CDR3 coding sequence is TGCGCCAGCAGCTCGTGGACAGGGGGCACCGGGGAGCTGTTTTTT. Amino acid sequence: CASSSWTGGTGELFF.